This entry features one TCR beta chain sequence. Its antigen is currently unknown. This CDR3 spans 13 amino acids. Germline V CDR1 and CDR2: SGHVS, FNYEAQ. The data belong to a study of CXCR3-negative and CXCR3-positive naive CD8 T cells. Overall study findings and caveats: In both naive subsets diversity was comparably high, whereas memory CD8+ cells showed much lower diversity. CXCR3-positive naive cells had TRB CDR3s that were more hydrophobic than CXCR3-negative naive cells had.

CD45RO-CCR7+CD27+CD95- expression identified naive CD8+ T cells. TRB cDNA was prepared as libraries by UMI-labeled 5' RACE. One entry per CDR3 protein, without DNA, is what TCRdb gives after re-calling the 5' RACE reads. The sample table includes some 130,000 distinct CDR3 sequences. The TCR sequence derives from a human donor in good health. Some clones in this sample may be carry-over from other donors' samples. The chain uses TRBV7-6 and TRBJ2-2. The source material was naive CXCR3- CD8+ T cells from blood. Subset denoted: CD45RO-CCR7+CD27+CD95- naive CD8+ T cells lacking CXCR3 (TNR3-). CDR3: CASSIGRTGELFF.